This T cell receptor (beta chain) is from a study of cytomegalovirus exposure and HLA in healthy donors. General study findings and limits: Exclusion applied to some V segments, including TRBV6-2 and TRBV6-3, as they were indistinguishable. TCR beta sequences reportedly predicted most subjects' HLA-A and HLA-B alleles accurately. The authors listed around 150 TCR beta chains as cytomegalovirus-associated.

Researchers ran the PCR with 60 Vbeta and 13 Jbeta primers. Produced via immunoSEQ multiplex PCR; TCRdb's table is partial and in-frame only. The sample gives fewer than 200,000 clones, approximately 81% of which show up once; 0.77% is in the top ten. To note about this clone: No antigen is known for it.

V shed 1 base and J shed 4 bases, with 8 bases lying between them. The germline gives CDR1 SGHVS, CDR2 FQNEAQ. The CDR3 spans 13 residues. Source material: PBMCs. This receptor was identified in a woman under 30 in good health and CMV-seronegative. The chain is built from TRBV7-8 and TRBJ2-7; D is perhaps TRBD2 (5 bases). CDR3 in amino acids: CASSLGREYEQYF. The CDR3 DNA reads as TGTGCCAGCAGCTTAGGTCGGGAATACGAGCAGTACTTC.